This T cell receptor beta chain was sequenced in a study of identical twins (dated by TCRdb to between 2015 and 2016). Study-wide context: TCR alpha and beta repertoires from monozygotic twins, unrelated adults of various ages and cord blood were deep-sequenced to test whether fetal clonotypes persist. Replicate twin experiments were performed at different times using different library preparation protocols to rule out contamination.

Only healthy Caucasian donors were included. The twin cohort comprised three pairs of female monozygotic twins, all aged about 18 to 30 years. RNA for TCR libraries was isolated from peripheral blood mononuclear cells. Trimmed from V: 6 bases; trimmed from J: 3 bases; junction bases lacking a gene match: 7. The CDR3 runs 15 amino acids, cysteine and phenylalanine included. This entry keeps only the CDR3 DNA: 45 bases, framed from base 1. For CDR1 and CDR2, the germline V gene lists SGHTA and FQGTGA. What the study reported, not specific to this receptor: Invariant T cells such as MAIT and iNKT could partly confound zero-insertion analyses, although diverse VJ usage argued against such confounding for most clonotypes. Abundant cord blood beta clonotypes carried fewer insertions; young adult naive repertoires showed a weaker similar trend, while memory repertoires showed none. Excess twin sharing in beta out-of-frame sequences was weaker because fewer shared sequences lowered the signal-to-noise ratio. Because the same donors could not be followed over many years, the conclusions depended on cross-sectional statistical analysis. Out-of-frame TCR alpha sequences shared between twins showed an excess of low generation-probability sequences compared with coincidental sharing between unrelated individuals. In monozygotic twins, recombination models systematically underestimated out-of-frame TCR alpha sharing, but the models matched the sharing seen between unrelated individuals.

The library came from 5' RACE. Sequencing used an Illumina HiSeq 2000. A universal primer binding site was added through template switching, and the final cDNA carried a unique molecular identifier so that TCR cDNA molecules could be counted accurately. Specific primers in the conserved constant-segment region were used to synthesize first-strand cDNA for TCR alpha and beta chains. To control for contamination, every cDNA library carried two barcodes: a SMART-Mk sample barcode plus Illumina barcodes. TruSeq adapter sequences along with Illumina sample barcodes were introduced in two successive PCR steps. Sequencing of the TCR alpha and beta cDNA libraries was done on the Illumina HiSeq platform using custom primers. The paper's data handling went like this. Raw reads were processed with MiGEC to extract unique molecular identifiers, and MiXCR was used to determine CDR3 positions. For each individual, recombination models were inferred using an EM algorithm with the repgenHMM and IGoR tools. The analysis of shared clonotypes was done with the tcR package in R, with sharing normalized by the product of cloneset sizes. To study raw recombination without the effects of thymic and clonal selection, out-of-frame nonproductive sequences were analyzed. Using fastp at Q25 and MiXCR, TCRdb reprocessed the public reads and kept productive beta chains. Every distinct CDR3 protein forms one entry, paired with its most common genes and DNA. TCRdb's processing, not the authors', yielded these V and J calls. For this sample there are about 890,000 distinct CDR3 sequences; roughly an eighth appear just once. The biggest ten clones account for around 1.6% of the sample.

This clonotype turned up a few times. No antigen is known for it. Base quality data are lacking; no much larger clone is found one base away. This sample also appeared in a second study, on yellow fever vaccine responses in identical twins. Reported in the second study: According to the authors, in identical twins the way T cells responded to vaccination appeared partly convergent and partly personalized. In the study, vaccine-responding T cell clones were precisely tracked in identical twins.

The chain was built from TRBV7-3 and TRBJ2-2; TRBD1 aligns with 7 central bases. This receptor was identified in a woman between 18 and 29 years old in good health. The specimen was PBMCs. Here the CDR3 is given as CASSPRGGDTGELFF. In nucleotides, the sequence is TGTGCCAGCAGTCCGAGAGGGGGCGACACCGGGGAGCTGTTTTTT.